The 8 T cell receptor beta chains below were found in one sample sequenced in a study of blood T cells in healthy people across ages. Alongside a J-beta primer mix, a sample-barcoded 5' primer served in a second PCR lasting roughly 6 to 12 cycles. MiXCR, run by TCRdb on the 5' RACE reads, gives a single entry per CDR3 protein. The sample shows around 1,700,000 distinct CDR3 sequences, 28% of them seen only once. The specimen sequenced was blood. Receptor source: a woman aged 30 to 39 in good health.

The chain couples TRBV6-2 or TRBV6-3 to TRBJ2-1, with D unresolved. The CDR3 length is 15 residues. The V end was cut by 6 bases, the J end by 7 bases, with 19 bases between. Looked up from germline, CDR1 is MNHEY and CDR2 is SVGEGT. CDR3 sequence reads: CASRVATYLRNEQFF. Here the CDR3 DNA reads TGTGCCAGCAGAGTCGCCACCTACCTAAGGAATGAGCAGTTCTTC.

This clonotype has a count of ten or more. This chain links TRBV6-1 with TRBJ2-6; 8 bases agree with TRBD1. V gave up 11 bases and J gave up 9 bases; unmatched junction bases: 6. Germline CDR1 reads MNHNS; CDR2 reads SASEGT. The CDR3 loop spans 12 amino acids. The CDR3 region has the DNA TGTGCCGAAGGACAGGGAGGCAACGTCCTGACTTTC. This encodes CAEGQGGNVLTF.

A few counts support this clonotype. The chain employs TRBV27 and TRBJ1-1; TRBD1 is a possible D gene (6 bases). This CDR3 is built from 15 residues. Trimming pared 6 bases from V and 1 base from J, leaving 15 bases between. Per germline, CDR1 MNHEY and CDR2 SMNVEV (reference sequence). The CDR3 coding sequence is TGTGCCAGCAGGAACAGGGAAGGGGGGAACACTGAAGCTTTCTTT. Its protein is CASRNREGGNTEAFF.

This clonotype was observed a handful of times. The gene calls are TRBV7-2 and TRBJ1-2; 10 bases line up with TRBD1. With 5 bases clipped from V and 3 bases from J, the junction kept 6 bases outside the gene matches. The CDR3 is 15 residues long. Looked up from germline, CDR1 is SGHTA and CDR2 is FQGNSA. CDR3 protein: CASSLLTGGYYGYTF. The CDR3 DNA sequence: TGTGCCAGCAGCCTCCTGACAGGGGGCTACTATGGCTACACCTTC.

There are many counts of this clonotype. The chain carries TRBV7-9 and TRBJ2-7; tentatively, D is TRBD1 or TRBD2 (5 bases each). Trimming removed 5 bases at V and 1 base at J, with 12 bases between. CDR3 size: 14 residues. The V gene's germline CDR1 is SEHNR and CDR2 FQNEAQ (reference sequence). The CDR3 is CASSARDASYEQYF. The CDR3, as DNA: TGTGCCAGCAGCGCTAGGGACGCTTCCTACGAGCAGTACTTC. Full variable domain (remainder filled in from reference TRBV7-9 and TRBJ2-7): DTGVSQNPRHKITKRGQNVTFRCDPISEHNRLYWYRQTLGQGPEFLTYFQNEAQLEKSRLLSDRFSAERPKGSFSTLEIQRTEQGDSAMYLCASSARDASYEQYFGPGTRLTVT.

V and J are TRBV5-1 and TRBJ1-1; 8 bases match TRBD1. Germline V gives CDR1 SGHRS, CDR2 YFSETQ. The CDR3 totals 13 residues. V dropped 4 bases and J dropped 10; count of bases not matched to a gene: 9. Here the CDR3 reads CASSPLGQGRAFF. For the CDR3, the DNA is TGCGCCAGCAGCCCCTTAGGACAGGGTCGAGCTTTCTTT.

This clonotype appeared a few times. The rearrangement joins TRBV28 to TRBJ1-2; no firm D call. The CDR3 length is 14 residues. V gave up 1 base and J gave up 3 bases, with 9 bases separating them. Germline V gene lookup returns CDR1 MDHEN and CDR2 SYDVKM. CDR3 sequence reads: CASSLFRKDYGYTF. CDR3 nucleotides: TGTGCCAGCAGTTTATTCCGGAAGGACTATGGCTACACCTTC.

This clonotype has just one count. J is TRBJ1-4 and V is TRBV20-1; possible D gene TRBD1, 6 bases. Trimming pared 5 bases from V and 0 bases from J, leaving 10 bases between. Germline V CDR1 and CDR2: DFQATT, SNEGSKA (reference sequence). The CDR3 is 14 amino acids. CDR3 in amino acids: CSAPSGATNEKLFF. As DNA, the CDR3 is TGCAGTGCTCCCTCAGGGGCAACTAATGAAAAACTGTTTTTT.